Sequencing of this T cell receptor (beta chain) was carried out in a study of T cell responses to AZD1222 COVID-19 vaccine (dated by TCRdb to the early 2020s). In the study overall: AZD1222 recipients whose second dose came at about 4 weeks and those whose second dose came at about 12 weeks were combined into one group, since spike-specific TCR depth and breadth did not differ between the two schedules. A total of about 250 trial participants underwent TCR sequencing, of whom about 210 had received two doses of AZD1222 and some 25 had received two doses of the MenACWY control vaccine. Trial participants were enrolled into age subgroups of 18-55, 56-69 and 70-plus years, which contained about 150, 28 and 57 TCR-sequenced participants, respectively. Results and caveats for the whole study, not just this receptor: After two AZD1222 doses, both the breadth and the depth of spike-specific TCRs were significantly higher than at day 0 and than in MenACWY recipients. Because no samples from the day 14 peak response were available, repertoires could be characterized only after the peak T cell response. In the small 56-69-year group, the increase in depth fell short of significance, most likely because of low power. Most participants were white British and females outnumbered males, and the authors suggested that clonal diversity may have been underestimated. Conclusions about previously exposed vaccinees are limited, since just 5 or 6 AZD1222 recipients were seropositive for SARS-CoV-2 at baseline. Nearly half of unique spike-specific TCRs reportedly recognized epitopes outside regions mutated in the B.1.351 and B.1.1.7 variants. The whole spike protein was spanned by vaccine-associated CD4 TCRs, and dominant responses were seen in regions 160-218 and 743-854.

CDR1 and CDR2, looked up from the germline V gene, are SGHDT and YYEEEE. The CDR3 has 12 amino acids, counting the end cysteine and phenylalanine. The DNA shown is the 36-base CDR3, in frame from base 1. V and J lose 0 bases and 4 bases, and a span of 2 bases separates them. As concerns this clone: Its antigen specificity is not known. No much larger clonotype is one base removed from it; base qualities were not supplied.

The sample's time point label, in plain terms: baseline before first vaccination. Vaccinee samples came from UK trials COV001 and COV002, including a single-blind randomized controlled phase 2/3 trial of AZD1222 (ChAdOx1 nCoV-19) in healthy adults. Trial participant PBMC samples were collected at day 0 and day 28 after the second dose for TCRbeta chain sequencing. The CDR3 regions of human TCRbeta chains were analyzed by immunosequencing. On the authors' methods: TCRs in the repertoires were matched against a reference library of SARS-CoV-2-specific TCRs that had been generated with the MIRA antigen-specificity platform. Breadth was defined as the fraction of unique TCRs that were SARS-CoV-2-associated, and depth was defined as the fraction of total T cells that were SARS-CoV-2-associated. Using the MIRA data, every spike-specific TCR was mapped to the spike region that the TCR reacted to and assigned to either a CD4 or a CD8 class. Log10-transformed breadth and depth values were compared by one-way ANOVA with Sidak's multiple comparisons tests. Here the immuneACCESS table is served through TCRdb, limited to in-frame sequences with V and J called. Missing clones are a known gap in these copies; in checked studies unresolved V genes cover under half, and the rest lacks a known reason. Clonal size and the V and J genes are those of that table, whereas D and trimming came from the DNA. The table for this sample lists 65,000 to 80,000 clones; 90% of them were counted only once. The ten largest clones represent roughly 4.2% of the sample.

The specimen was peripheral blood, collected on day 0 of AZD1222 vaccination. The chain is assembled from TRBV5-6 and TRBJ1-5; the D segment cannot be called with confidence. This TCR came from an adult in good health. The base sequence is TGTGCCAGCAGCTTGGTTAATCAGCCCCAGCATTTT. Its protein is CASSLVNQPQHF. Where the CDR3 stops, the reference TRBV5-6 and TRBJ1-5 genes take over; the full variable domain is DAGVTQSPTHLIKTRGQQVTLRCSPKSGHDTVSWYQQALGQGPQFIFQYYEEEERQRGNFPDRFSGHQFPNYSSELNVNALLLGDSALYLCASSLVNQPQHFGDGTRLSIL.